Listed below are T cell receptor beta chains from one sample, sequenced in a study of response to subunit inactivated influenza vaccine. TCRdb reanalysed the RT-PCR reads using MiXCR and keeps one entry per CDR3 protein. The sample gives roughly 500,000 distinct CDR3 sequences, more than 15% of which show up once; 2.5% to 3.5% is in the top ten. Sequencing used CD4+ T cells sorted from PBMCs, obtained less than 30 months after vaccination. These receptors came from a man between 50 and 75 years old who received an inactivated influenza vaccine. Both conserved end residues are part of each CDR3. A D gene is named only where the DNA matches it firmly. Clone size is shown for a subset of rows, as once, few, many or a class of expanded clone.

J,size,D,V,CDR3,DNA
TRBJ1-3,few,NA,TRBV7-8,CASSSGRSNSGNTIYF,TGTGCCAGCAGTTCGGGACGGTCGAATTCTGGAAACACCATATATTTT
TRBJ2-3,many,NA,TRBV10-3,CAISERATDTQYF,TGTGCCATCAGTGAGAGGGCCACAGATACGCAGTATTTT
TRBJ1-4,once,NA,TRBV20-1,CSASRREKLFF,TGCAGTGCTAGTAGGCGCGAAAAACTGTTTTTT
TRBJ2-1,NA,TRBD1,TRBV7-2,CASSFGGTGFYREQFF,TGTGCCAGCAGCTTCGGCGGGACAGGGTTTTACAGGGAGCAGTTCTTC
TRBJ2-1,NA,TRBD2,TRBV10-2,CASSSSGGIEQFF,TGCGCCAGTTCCTCTAGCGGGGGGATTGAGCAGTTCTTC
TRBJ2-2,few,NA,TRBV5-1,CASSLSTVGELFF,TGCGCCAGCAGCCTCTCGACCGTGGGGGAGCTGTTTTTT
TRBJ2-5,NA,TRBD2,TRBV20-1,CSAHGTSGHLQETQYF,TGCAGTGCTCACGGGACTAGCGGGCACTTACAAGAGACCCAGTACTTC
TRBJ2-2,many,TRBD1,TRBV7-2,CASSLDRVTGELFF,TGTGCCAGCAGCTTGGACAGGGTCACCGGGGAGCTGTTTTTT
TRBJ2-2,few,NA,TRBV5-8,CASSGRSDNYNTGELFF,TGTGCCAGCAGCGGACGAAGCGACAACTACAACACCGGGGAGCTGTTTTTT
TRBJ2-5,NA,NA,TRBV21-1,CASSKVGLAGRKQETQYF,TGTGCCAGCAGCAAAGTAGGACTAGCGGGGAGGAAACAAGAGACCCAGTACTTC
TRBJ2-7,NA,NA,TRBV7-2,CASRIFPRDYEQYF,TGTGCCAGCCGCATTTTCCCCCGGGACTACGAGCAGTACTTC
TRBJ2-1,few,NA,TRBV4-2,CASSQDPAGSYNEQFF,TGTGCCAGCAGCCAAGATCCGGCGGGGTCCTACAATGAGCAGTTCTTC
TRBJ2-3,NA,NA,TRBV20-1,CSASGRGNTDTQYF,TGCAGTGCTAGTGGTCGGGGAAACACAGATACGCAGTATTTT
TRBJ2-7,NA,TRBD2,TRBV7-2,CASRAGTSGYEQYF,TGTGCCAGCAGAGCCGGGACTAGCGGCTACGAGCAGTACTTC
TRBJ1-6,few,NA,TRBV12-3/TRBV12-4,CASSSKGRNSPLHF,TGTGCCAGCAGTTCTAAAGGGAGGAATTCACCCCTCCACTTT
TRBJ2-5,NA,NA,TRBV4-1,CASSQVSYQETQYF,TGCGCCAGCAGCCAAGTTAGTTACCAAGAGACCCAGTACTTC
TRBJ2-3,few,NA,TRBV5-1,CASSLQYMGNTDTQYF,TGCGCCAGCAGCCTCCAATATATGGGAAACACAGATACGCAGTATTTT
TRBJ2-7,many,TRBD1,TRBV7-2,CASSLIPTGGEEYF,TGTGCCAGCAGCTTAATCCCGACAGGGGGCGAAGAGTACTTC
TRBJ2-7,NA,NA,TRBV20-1,CSASPSGGYEQYF,TGCAGTGCTAGTCCTTCCGGCGGGTACGAGCAGTACTTC
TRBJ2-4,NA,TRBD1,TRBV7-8,CASSLGQGALFQRSIQYF,TGTGCCAGCAGCTTAGGACAGGGGGCGTTATTCCAGAGGAGCATTCAGTACTTC
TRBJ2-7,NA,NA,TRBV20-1,CSAPRNLWEQYF,TGCAGTGCTCCCAGGAATCTGTGGGAGCAGTACTTC
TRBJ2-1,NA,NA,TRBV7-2,CASSLPPSPYNEQFF,TGTGCCAGCAGCTTACCCCCGTCCCCCTACAATGAGCAGTTCTTC
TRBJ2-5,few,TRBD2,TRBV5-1,CASSAGTSEETQYF,TGCGCCAGCAGCGCTGGGACTAGCGAAGAGACCCAGTACTTC
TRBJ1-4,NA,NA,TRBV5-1,CASSLGARRDEKLFF,TGCGCCAGCAGCTTAGGAGCCCGGCGGGATGAAAAACTGTTTTTT